The 8 T cell receptor beta chains below come from one sample, sequenced in a study of blood T cell repertoires in COVID-19. Assay used: immunoSEQ multiplex PCR; TCRdb lists only in-frame clones, some missing. The data contain roughly 140,000 clones, around 88% of them singletons. The material sequenced was peripheral blood. These receptors were taken from a human donor in a cohort sampled during active COVID-19.

V and J are TRBV5-1 and TRBJ1-2, with TRBD1 matching over 7 bases. CDR1 is SGHRS and CDR2 is YFSETQ in the germline V gene. The V and J ends lost 1 base and 0 bases, in that order; junction bases with no gene match: 12. This CDR3 comprises 18 residues. CDR3 residues: CASSLLGRGTFSNYGYTF. CDR3 sequence (DNA): TGCGCCAGCAGCTTGTTAGGCAGGGGGACTTTCTCTAACTATGGCTACACCTTC.

The rearrangement joins TRBV5-4 to TRBJ1-2; D perhaps matches TRBD1 (6 bases). This CDR3 spans 15 amino acids. Germline V gives CDR1 SGHNT, CDR2 YYREEE (reference sequence). The ends were cut back, 1 base at V and 4 bases at J, with 14 bases in the middle. CDR3 in amino acids: CASSLSITGTYGYTF. The CDR3 nucleotides are TGTGCCAGCAGCTTGAGTATTACAGGGACCTATGGCTACACCTTC.

The chain has TRBV30 and TRBJ1-1, with TRBD1 matching 9 bases. The CDR3 sequence is 14 residues long. Trimming removed 3 bases from V and 7 bases from J; junction bases left unmatched: 9. Germline lookup yields CDR1 GTSNPN and CDR2 SVGIG (reference sequence). Written as DNA, the CDR3 is TGTGCCTGGAGGGGACAGGGTTATATTCATGAAGCTTTCTTT. Encoded protein: CAWRGQGYIHEAFF.

The chain combines TRBV30 with TRBJ2-7; TRBD1 agrees at 7 bases. Germline V CDR1 and CDR2: GTSNPN, SVGIG (reference sequence). The V gene end was trimmed by 1 base and the J gene end by 11 bases; junction bases not matched to a gene: 5. CDR3 size: 11 residues. CDR3 bases: TGTGCCTGGAGTGAGGGACAGCGTAAGTACTTC. Its protein is CAWSEGQRKYF.

The count of this clone is one. The chain couples TRBV6-6 to TRBJ1-1; D possibly corresponds to TRBD1 (5 bases). Germline V CDR1 and CDR2: MNHNY, SVGAGI (reference sequence). Trimming left V 11 bases short and J 1 base short, with 17 bases between. The CDR3 covers 14 residues. The CDR3 coding sequence is TGTGCCTCTAGCGGGGCAGGGAGGAACACTGAAGCTTTCTTT. Its protein product is CASSGAGRNTEAFF.

The chain recombines TRBV30 with TRBJ1-5; D remains ambiguous. Trimming took 3 bases from V and 9 from J, leaving 9 bases between them. Germline V CDR1 and CDR2: GTSNPN, SVGIG (reference sequence). The CDR3 loop spans 11 amino acids. The CDR3 DNA follows: TGTGCCTGGAGCATATCAGGGCCCCAGCATTTT. It is translated as CAWSISGPQHF.

The CDR3 DNA sequence: TGTGCCAGCAGCTTAGGAGGCAATGGCTACACCTTC. This sequence encodes CASSLGGNGYTF. The chain couples TRBV11-2 to TRBJ1-2; D call uncertain. CDR3 length: 12 amino acids. Germline V gives CDR1 SGHAT, CDR2 FQNNGV. V dropped 1 base and J dropped 6 bases, with 6 bases sitting between them.

V is TRBV29-1 and J is TRBJ1-1; a weak D match, TRBD1 (5 bases). This CDR3 spans 14 amino acids. Germline lookup yields CDR1 SQVTM and CDR2 ANQGSEA. The V end lost 4 bases, the J end lost 5 bases, and 17 bases lay between the germline ends. DNA of the CDR3: TGCAGCGTTGTCCAGGGCTGGGGGGGGACTGAAGCTTTCTTT. It translates to CSVVQGWGGTEAFF.